Presented here are 10 T cell receptor beta chains from one specimen sequenced in a study of T-cell reconstitution after alpha-beta-depleted transplantation in children. The library targeted TCRbeta and was prepared with unique molecular identifiers. TCRdb reprocessed the PCR reads via MiXCR and lists one record per CDR3 protein. The table records hundreds of thousands of distinct CDR3 sequences, 6.5% to 10% of them present only once. Specimen: PBMCs, mostly from graft donor cells, collected 180 days after TCRalphabeta/CD19-depleted stem cell transplant. The source is a male patient aged 10-17 years who had a stem cell transplant for acute lymphoblastic leukemia, so the T cells may come from the graft donor.

The rearrangement uses TRBV12-3 or TRBV12-4 and TRBJ2-5; D gene uncertain. V shed 8 bases and J shed 0 bases, with 22 bases lying between them. This CDR3 is built from 17 residues. The chain's CDR3 is CASHPGSLNRYQETQYF. Written as DNA, the CDR3 is TGTGCCAGCCACCCTGGTTCCCTCAACCGGTACCAAGAGACCCAGTACTTC.

This clonotype was counted ten times or more. The genes are TRBV7-9 and TRBJ1-5; 7 positions match TRBD1. Germline assignment: CDR1 SEHNR and CDR2 FQNEAQ (reference sequence). This CDR3 is built from 17 residues. Trimming removed 2 bases from V and 6 bases from J; junction bases left unmatched: 13. CDR3 sequence reads: CASSLNSGTALGQPQHF. CDR3 nucleotides: TGTGCCAGCAGCTTAAACTCAGGGACAGCCTTGGGTCAGCCCCAGCATTTT.

This clonotype occurred a few times. The chain has TRBV28 and TRBJ2-2; TRBD1 or TRBD2 may be the D gene (5 bases each). The CDR3 sequence is 15 residues long. The germline V gene has CDR1 MDHEN and CDR2 SYDVKM. Deletions cut 4 bases from V and 5 bases from J, with 14 bases between. The CDR3 DNA reads TGTGCCAGCAGTTCGGGACGGCCATCTACCGGGGAGCTGTTTTTT. Protein sequence: CASSSGRPSTGELFF.

This clonotype was recorded at least ten times. CDR3 protein: CASSFWRGGNEQFF. The CDR3 DNA follows: TGTGCCAGCAGTTTCTGGCGGGGGGGCAATGAGCAGTTCTTC. The chain carries TRBV12-3 or TRBV12-4 and TRBJ2-1; 9 bases are a match to TRBD2. CDR3 length: 14 residues. The junction had 3 bases not matched to a gene; V was cut back by 3 bases and J by 6 bases.

This clonotype was detected ten times or more. The chain links TRBV20-1 to TRBJ2-1; the match to TRBD2 covers 10 bases. CDR1 is DFQATT, CDR2 SNEGSKA, per germline (reference sequence). The V segment lost 0 bases and the J segment 8 bases; nucleotides outside the gene matches: 7. The CDR3 length is 15 residues. CDR3 bases: TGCAGTGCTAGAGATGCTAGCGGGGGTGTCTATGAGCAGTTCTTC. Translating gives CSARDASGGVYEQFF.

Comments on this clonotype: A much larger clone is a single base away; this may be a read error. V and J are TRBV19 and TRBJ2-6; D is ambiguous. The CDR3 spans 12 residues. Germline V gene sequence: CDR1 LNHDA, CDR2 SQIVND (reference sequence). CDR3 amino acids: CARSSEANVLTF. The CDR3 bases are TGTGCCAGGAGCTCTGAGGCCAACGTCCTGACTTTC.

This clonotype has ten or more counts. This chain joins TRBV9 and TRBJ2-3; tentative D call: TRBD1 (5 bases). Germline-derived CDR1 and CDR2 are SGDLS and YYNGEE. V was shortened by 0 bases and J by 2 bases, with 13 bases between the two germline ends. The CDR3 contains 16 residues. CDR3 sequence (DNA): TGTGCCAGCAGCGTAGAGGTTGGGGCCCCCACAGATACGCAGTATTTT. Amino acid sequence: CASSVEVGAPTDTQYF. Full variable domain (missing parts from reference TRBV9 and TRBJ2-3): DSGVTQTPKHLITATGQRVTLRCSPRSGDLSVYWYQQSLDQGLQFLIQYYNGEERAKGNILERFSAQQFPDLHSELNLSSLELGDSALYFCASSVEVGAPTDTQYFGPGTRLTVL.

Many counts were recorded for this clonotype. V gene TRBV20-1 combines with J gene TRBJ2-1; D is perhaps TRBD1 (5 bases). Germline-derived CDR1 and CDR2 are DFQATT and SNEGSKA (reference sequence). Trimming took 0 bases from V and 6 from J, leaving 9 bases between them. The length of the CDR3 is 13 residues. DNA for the CDR3: TGCAGTGCTAGAGAAATGACAGCCAATGAGCAGTTCTTC. It encodes CSAREMTANEQFF.

This clonotype was picked up many times. The chain employs TRBV9 and TRBJ2-1; 8 bases match TRBD2. V shed 4 bases, J shed 3 bases, and the junction held 6 bases outside the gene matches. This CDR3 comprises 15 residues. CDR1 is SGDLS, CDR2 YYNGEE, per germline. Here the CDR3 DNA reads TGTGCCAGCAGCTCTGGGACTAGGGACTACAATGAGCAGTTCTTC. Its translation: CASSSGTRDYNEQFF.

This clonotype was recorded many times. The CDR3: CASRRSRGGTDTQYF. In DNA form, the CDR3 reads TGTGCCAGCAGGCGGTCTCGCGGGGGCACAGATACGCAGTATTTT. The rearrangement uses TRBV6-2 or TRBV6-3 and TRBJ2-3, with D possibly matching TRBD2 (6 bases). Germline CDR1 MNHEY, CDR2 SVGEGT. This CDR3 region has 15 residues. V was shortened by 6 bases and J by 1 base, with 14 bases between the two germline ends.